Included here is one T cell receptor (beta chain) sequence, with context. Antigen: not known. These data are taken from a study of cytomegalovirus exposure and HLA in healthy donors. Points from the study as a whole: In all likelihood, a cluster of highly shared sequence variants was a sequencing artifact.

The primer mix had 60 Vbeta and 13 Jbeta primers. Repertoires were generated with immunoSEQ multiplex PCR, while TCRdb's copy carries only in-frame clones and drops some. The sample has around 240,000 clones; over 80% are singletons. V was shortened by 0 bases and J by 2 bases, with 11 bases between the two germline ends. There are 15 residues in the CDR3. CDR1 and CDR2 (germline): SGHNT, YYREEE (reference sequence). The clonotype was recovered from a woman aged 40-49 years in good health and CMV-seropositive. The sequencing input was PBMCs. This rearrangement joins TRBV5-4 to TRBJ2-5; a possible D gene is TRBD1 (5 bases). CDR3 sequence (DNA): TGTGCCAGCAGCTTGGCCGGCAGGGTTCAAGAGACCCAGTACTTC. Protein sequence: CASSLAGRVQETQYF.